This passage covers 5 T cell receptor beta chains from one sample sequenced in a study of T cell changes during pregnancy in multiple sclerosis. TCRdb keeps only in-frame clones here, not all; method: immunoSEQ multiplex PCR. This sample yields 65,000 to 90,000 clones, of which around 94% are seen a single time; 2.8% belongs to the top ten. Specimen: peripheral blood, collected in the third trimester of pregnancy. These receptors originate from a female donor in good health, enrolled as a control in a pregnancy study.

The chain is built from TRBV12-5 and TRBJ1-1, with 7 bases that match TRBD1. Germline V gives CDR1 LGHNT, CDR2 FRNRAP. The junction had 10 bases not matched to a gene; V was cut back by 9 bases and J by 3 bases. The CDR3 covers 14 residues. As DNA, the CDR3 is TGTGCTAGCGCCCACCGACAGGGAGACACTGAAGCTTTCTTT. It specifies CASAHRQGDTEAFF.

V gene TRBV6-5 combines with J gene TRBJ2-3; D gene unclear. V was cut by 0 bases and J by 0 bases, with 7 bases left in between. Germline V gene data show CDR1 as MNHEY and CDR2 as SVGAGI. The CDR3 covers 15 residues. CDR3 in DNA: TGTGCCAGCAGTTACTCGGTGGGCAGCACAGATACGCAGTATTTT. Translation: CASSYSVGSTDTQYF.

The chain couples TRBV5-1 to TRBJ2-5, with D perhaps TRBD2 (6 bases). Germline assignment: CDR1 SGHRS and CDR2 YFSETQ. This CDR3 spans 17 amino acids. V was clipped by 0 bases and J by 1 base, with 16 bases between them. CDR3 sequence reads: CASSLAGYGGTQETQYF. CDR3 in DNA: TGCGCCAGCAGCTTGGCCGGTTATGGGGGGACCCAAGAGACCCAGTACTTC.

V and J are TRBV4-2 and TRBJ2-1, with 10 positions matching TRBD1. The length of the CDR3 is 15 residues. The V segment lost 4 bases and the J segment 6 bases; nucleotides outside the gene matches: 6. Germline-derived CDR1 and CDR2 are LGHNA and YNFKEQ. The CDR3: CASSPEGQGSNEQFF. The CDR3 bases are TGTGCCAGCAGCCCTGAGGGACAGGGGAGCAATGAGCAGTTCTTC.

The chain employs TRBV9 and TRBJ1-2, with D perhaps matching TRBD1 (5 bases). The CDR3 length is 13 residues. Germline lookup yields CDR1 SGDLS and CDR2 YYNGEE. The ends were cut back, 4 bases at V and 6 bases at J, with 13 bases in the middle. DNA for the CDR3: TGTGCCAGCAGCCCCCCGGGGGAGAATGGCTACACCTTC. It is translated as CASSPPGENGYTF.